Listed here are 29 T cell receptor beta chains from one sample, sequenced in a study of beta chain features in type 1 diabetes. Points from the study as a whole: TCRB CDR3 length was moderately but significantly reduced in all four CD4+ subsets of Type 1 diabetes patients.

Isolated RNA was reverse transcribed in full, so expressed TCRB transcripts were sequenced. This table comes from immunoSEQ multiplex PCR, and its TCRdb copy is limited to in-frame clones, with some not included. The data contain hundreds of thousands of clones, about an eighth of them singletons. Antigen specificity for these receptors is unknown. Sequencing input: naive CD4+ T cells from blood. The source is a man between 18 and 29 years old with type 1 diabetes.

This chain uses TRBV30 with TRBJ2-3, with D perhaps matching TRBD2 (5 bases). Germline V lookup: CDR1 GTSNPN, CDR2 SVGIG (reference sequence). This CDR3 is 14 amino acids long. Deletions cut 3 bases from V and 1 base from J, with 11 bases between. CDR3 amino acids: CAWSGLRGTDTQYF. CDR3 DNA sequence: TGTGCCTGGAGCGGACTGCGGGGCACAGATACGCAGTATTTT.

This clone was observed a few times. This sequence joins TRBV7-8 and TRBJ1-5, with D unresolved. CDR3 length equals 16 residues. CDR1 is SGHVS and CDR2 is FQNEAQ in the germline V gene. V shed 0 bases and J shed 3 bases, with 12 bases lying between them. The CDR3 coding sequence is TGTGCCAGCAGCTTAGCGGACCCAGGCAACAATCAGCCCCAGCATTTT. It specifies CASSLADPGNNQPQHF.

A few counts support this clone. The chain recombines TRBV4-1 with TRBJ1-4; D unclear. Trimming removed 1 base from V and 6 bases from J, with 6 bases in between. The V gene's germline CDR1 is MGHRA and CDR2 YSYEKL. CDR3 length: 13 residues. CDR3 sequence (DNA): TGCGCCAGCAGCCAAGGAGGGTATGAAAAACTGTTTTTT. As protein: CASSQGGYEKLFF.

This chain links TRBV27 with TRBJ2-3, with D possibly TRBD2 on 6 matching bases. Germline V gene lookup returns CDR1 MNHEY and CDR2 SMNVEV (reference sequence). The CDR3 totals 13 residues. Deletions cut 3 bases from V and 6 bases from J, with 10 bases between. This CDR3 reads CASSFLTSDTQYF. The CDR3 region has the DNA TGTGCCAGCAGTTTTTTGACTAGTGATACGCAGTATTTT.

A word on this clone: This specimen includes other DNA sequences encoding the same CDR3. The J gene is TRBJ2-7, the V gene TRBV7-9; the D gene is possibly TRBD1 (6 bases). The CDR3 consists of 16 residues. Trimming removed 1 base at V and 2 bases at J, with 15 bases between. Looked up from germline, CDR1 is SEHNR and CDR2 is FQNEAQ (reference sequence). The CDR3 is CASSLDPGQGAYEQYF. DNA of the CDR3: TGTGCCAGCAGCTTAGACCCGGGACAAGGGGCCTACGAGCAGTACTTC.

This clone has a handful of counts. CDR3 residues: CASSSPDSALHYEQYF. The CDR3 DNA sequence: TGTGCCAGCAGTTCCCCGGACAGCGCCCTTCACTACGAGCAGTACTTC. J is TRBJ2-7 and V is TRBV6-5; tentatively, D is TRBD1 (6 bases). This CDR3 contains 16 residues. V lost 4 bases and J 3 bases, leaving 19 bases between the germline ends. The germline V gene has CDR1 MNHEY and CDR2 SVGAGI.

J is TRBJ2-7 and V is TRBV28; D remains ambiguous. This CDR3 has 14 residues. V was clipped by 7 bases and J by 3 bases, with 16 bases between them. Germline assignment: CDR1 MDHEN and CDR2 SYDVKM. CDR3 protein: CASTESGGLYEQYF. The CDR3 nucleotides are TGTGCCAGCACCGAATCCGGTGGGCTCTACGAGCAGTACTTC.

V is TRBV6-5 and J is TRBJ1-3; the D gene is possibly TRBD1 (5 bases). V gave up 2 bases and J gave up 1 base, with 9 bases separating them. The length of the CDR3 is 15 residues. Germline-derived CDR1 and CDR2 are MNHEY and SVGAGI. Written as DNA, the CDR3 is TGTGCCAGCAGTTACACGGGGGAATCTGGAAACACCATATATTTT. This sequence encodes CASSYTGESGNTIYF.

This clone was detected a few times. The genes are TRBV7-9 and TRBJ2-7; 8 bases are shared with TRBD1. Germline trimming cut 5 bases from V and 3 bases from J; bases unmatched to any gene: 9. CDR1 and CDR2 from the germline V gene are SEHNR and FQNEAQ (reference sequence). The CDR3 runs to 15 residues. As DNA, the CDR3 is TGTGCCAGCAGCCAAGGGACAGGTGGATTCTACGAGCAGTACTTC. Translated: CASSQGTGGFYEQYF.

This clone was recorded a few times. The chain employs TRBV9 and TRBJ2-1; 10 bases are a match to TRBD2. From germline, CDR1 is SGDLS and CDR2 YYNGEE. CDR3 size: 15 residues. The junction had 6 bases not matched to a gene; V was cut back by 3 bases and J by 6 bases. The CDR3 spells CASSDQGLAINEQFF. CDR3 nucleotides: TGTGCCAGCAGCGATCAGGGACTAGCGATCAATGAGCAGTTCTTC.

V is TRBV6-5 and J is TRBJ1-2; 7 bases line up with TRBD1. The CDR3 length is 12 residues. Trimming cost V 10 bases and J 3 bases; bases outside gene matches: 5. Germline V lookup: CDR1 MNHEY, CDR2 SVGAGI. The CDR3 reads CAIQGDDYGYTF. The CDR3 coding sequence is TGTGCCATCCAGGGGGACGACTATGGCTACACCTTC.

In this sample, this clone turned up a few times. J is TRBJ2-5 and V is TRBV7-9, with no clear D. V was trimmed by 1 base and J by 3 bases, leaving 12 bases between them. CDR3 length equals 15 residues. Per germline, CDR1 SEHNR and CDR2 FQNEAQ (reference sequence). CDR3 in amino acids: CASSLVETLKETQYF. CDR3 nucleotides: TGTGCCAGCAGCTTAGTCGAGACCCTGAAAGAGACCCAGTACTTC.

The CDR3 loop is CASSEGTEYGYTF. Written as DNA, the CDR3 is TGTGCCAGCAGCGAGGGGACGGAATATGGCTACACCTTC. This rearrangement joins TRBV28 to TRBJ1-2; TRBD1 is a possible D gene (5 bases). This CDR3 has 13 amino acids. The germline V and J ends were trimmed by 6 bases and 5 bases, with 13 bases remaining between them. Germline CDR1 is MDHEN and CDR2 is SYDVKM.

This clone has a handful of counts. This chain links TRBV5-1 with TRBJ2-7; perhaps TRBD2 as D (5 bases). This CDR3 has 14 residues. The V end lost 0 bases, the J end lost 5 bases, and 12 bases lay between the germline ends. The V gene's germline CDR1 is SGHRS and CDR2 YFSETQ. For the CDR3, the DNA is TGCGCCAGCAGCTTGGCCGCGGGCTACCACGAGCAGTACTTC. Encoded protein: CASSLAAGYHEQYF.

This clone was seen a few times. The gene calls are TRBV7-9 and TRBJ2-1, with TRBD1 as a possible D gene (5 bases). Germline V gene lookup returns CDR1 SEHNR and CDR2 FQNEAQ (reference sequence). The CDR3 totals 15 residues. Trimming shortened V by 0 bases and J by 9 bases, and 15 bases separated the two germline ends. CDR3 DNA sequence: TGTGCCAGCAGCTTAGCCGGACACCAAGGACGTGAGCAGTTCTTC. Translation: CASSLAGHQGREQFF.

This clone was picked up a small number of times. The chain couples TRBV27 to TRBJ2-5; either TRBD1 or TRBD2 may supply D (6 bases each). The CDR3 has 14 amino acids. Trimming removed 5 bases from V and 4 bases from J, with 14 bases in between. Germline CDR1 is MNHEY and CDR2 is SMNVEV (reference sequence). In DNA form, the CDR3 reads TGTGCCAGCAGTCTATGGGGGGCTGGAGAGACCCAGTACTTC. Residues: CASSLWGAGETQYF.

V is TRBV11-3 and J is TRBJ1-1; D is unclear. The CDR3 spans 17 residues. CDR1 is SGHNT and CDR2 is YENEEA in the germline V gene. The V gene lost 4 bases and the J gene lost 2 bases, with 20 bases spanning the gap. DNA of the CDR3: TGTGCCAGCAGCTCACCCAAAGCACGGCAGGCTAACACTGAAGCTTTCTTT. Protein: CASSSPKARQANTEAFF.

Only one count was recorded for this clone. V gene TRBV11-2 combines with J gene TRBJ1-6; D perhaps matches TRBD1 (6 bases). The germline V and J ends were trimmed by 0 bases and 5 bases, with 11 bases remaining between them. This CDR3 is 16 amino acids long. Looked up from germline, CDR1 is SGHAT and CDR2 is FQNNGV. The CDR3 DNA follows: TGTGCCAGCAGCTTAGATGCGGGGGGCAATAATTCACCCCTCCACTTT. Residues: CASSLDAGGNNSPLHF.

This clone turned up a few times. This chain uses TRBV30 with TRBJ1-4; 8 bases line up with TRBD1. The CDR3 is 15 residues long. The germline V gene encodes CDR1 GTSNPN and CDR2 SVGIG (reference sequence). Losses at the gene ends were 2 bases for V and 5 bases for J; bases not matched to a gene: 7. CDR3: CAWSRGTGGNEKLFF. In DNA, the CDR3 is TGTGCCTGGAGTAGGGGGACAGGTGGAAATGAAAAACTGTTTTTT.

This chain uses TRBV5-4 with TRBJ2-5; D may be TRBD1 (5 bases). CDR1 SGHNT and CDR2 YYREEE come from the germline V gene (reference sequence). The CDR3 has 14 amino acids. V lost 0 bases to trimming and J lost 2 bases, with 8 bases between them. The CDR3 loop is CASSLADRQETQYF. In DNA form, the CDR3 reads TGTGCCAGCAGCTTGGCCGACAGACAAGAGACCCAGTACTTC.

In nucleotides, the CDR3 is TGCGCCAGCAGCTTGGATACACCTTCCCGGGGAGATACGCAGTATTTT. This codes for CASSLDTPSRGDTQYF. The J gene is TRBJ2-3, the V gene TRBV5-1, with D perhaps TRBD2 (5 bases). V dropped 0 bases and J dropped 5 bases, with 16 bases sitting between them. The CDR3 has 16 amino acids. The V gene's germline CDR1 is SGHRS and CDR2 YFSETQ.

The chain uses TRBV10-3 and TRBJ1-1; 9 bases line up with TRBD1. The V and J ends lost 3 bases and 5 bases, in that order; junction bases with no gene match: 10. Germline loops: CDR1 ENHRY, CDR2 SYGVKD. This CDR3 is 16 amino acids long. This CDR3 reads CAISDNPGQGGTEAFF. Written as DNA, the CDR3 is TGTGCCATCAGTGATAACCCGGGACAGGGAGGGACTGAAGCTTTCTTT.

The V gene is TRBV13, the J gene TRBJ2-1, with D possibly matching TRBD2 (7 bases). The V gene's germline CDR1 is PRHDT and CDR2 FYEKMQ (reference sequence). With 4 bases removed from V and 3 bases from J, the gap between germline ends came to 10 bases. The CDR3 loop spans 14 amino acids. In DNA, the CDR3 is TGTGCCAGCAGCTCCGGGGGGCGCTACAATGAGCAGTTCTTC. Residues: CASSSGGRYNEQFF.

A remark on this clone: Different DNA sequences within this sample yield the same CDR3. CDR3 in DNA: TGTGCCAGCAGCCCCGCCAGCACAGATACGCAGTATTTT. This encodes CASSPASTDTQYF. The gene calls are TRBV9 and TRBJ2-3; D is unclear. The CDR3 is 13 residues long. Per germline, CDR1 SGDLS and CDR2 YYNGEE. The germline V and J ends were trimmed by 4 bases and 0 bases, with 6 bases remaining between them.

The chain joins TRBV14 to TRBJ1-1; D unclear. The V gene's germline CDR1 is SGHDN and CDR2 FVKESK. Between the trimmed V and J ends, which lost 1 base and 12 bases, there was a span of 12 bases. The CDR3 covers 12 residues. In DNA, the CDR3 is TGTGCCAGCAGCCAAGGGACCTCTCAGACTTTCTTT. Amino acids: CASSQGTSQTFF.

The chain couples TRBV5-4 to TRBJ1-2, with D possibly matching TRBD1 (6 bases). The V gene lost 4 bases and the J gene lost 4 bases, with 11 bases spanning the gap. The germline V gene has CDR1 SGHNT and CDR2 YYREEE (reference sequence). The CDR3 totals 13 residues. The CDR3 DNA reads TGTGCCAGCAGCACCGAACAGGGCTATGGCTACACCTTC. Translated: CASSTEQGYGYTF.

There are a few counts of this clone. V gene TRBV20-1 combines with J gene TRBJ2-5, with D possibly matching TRBD1 (6 bases). The CDR3 is 11 amino acids. Germline CDR1 reads DFQATT; CDR2 reads SNEGSKA (reference sequence). CDR3 nucleotide sequence: TGCAGCACGGACAGTGGGGAGACCCAGTACTTC. Translation: CSTDSGETQYF.

The chain has TRBV5-1 and TRBJ1-1; 7 positions agree with TRBD1. Trimming took 4 bases from V and 3 from J; bases not matched to a gene: 6. This CDR3 region has 14 residues. The germline V gene has CDR1 SGHRS and CDR2 YFSETQ. The CDR3 here is CASSPKGTDTEAFF. The DNA of the CDR3 is TGCGCCAGCAGCCCGAAGGGGACAGACACTGAAGCTTTCTTT.

This clone was seen a few times. The chain's CDR3 is CASSLGPLQGTDTQYF. DNA of the CDR3: TGCGCCAGCAGCTTGGGGCCCCTACAGGGCACAGATACGCAGTATTTT. This chain uses TRBV5-1 with TRBJ2-3; possibly TRBD1 for D (5 bases). The CDR3 contains 16 residues. Trimming left V 0 bases short and J 1 base short, with 12 bases between. The V gene's germline CDR1 is SGHRS and CDR2 YFSETQ.